This T cell receptor beta chain originates from a study of vaccination and CD4 T cells after COVID-19. Time point denoted: late sampling 161 to 241 days after vaccination in a few convalescent patients. As to treatment: roughly ten-day PBMC culture with coronavirus spike peptide pools or control peptides (ViraFEST assay). Regarding this clonotype: Antigen specificity is unknown.

V lost 6 bases and J 2 bases, leaving 6 bases between the germline ends. Germline CDR1 and CDR2: DFQATT and SNEGSKA (reference sequence). The CDR3 consists of 11 residues. CD4+ T cells that had been cultured provided DNA sequenced with the Oncomine TCR Beta short-read assay. Each CDR3 protein gets one entry after TCRdb re-called the PCR reads with MiXCR. The sample has some 25,000 distinct CDR3 sequences; about 29% are singletons. The chain is built from TRBV20-1 and TRBJ2-3; weak D call: TRBD2 (5 bases). This material consisted of CD4+ T cells from blood, cultured in vitro, taken about 7 months after SARS-CoV-2 vaccination. The TCR comes from a human donor who had recovered from COVID-19. The CDR3 nucleotides read TGCAGTGCGGGAGTCACAGATACGCAGTATTTT. This encodes CSAGVTDTQYF.